One T cell receptor beta chain is described in this entry. The antigen remains unidentified. The sample belongs to a study of shared clonotypes between healthy human individuals. This CDR3 has 14 amino acids. The ends lost 6 bases at V and 4 bases at J; junction bases unmatched: 5. The germline V gene has CDR1 SGHRS and CDR2 YFSETQ. Study-wide findings and caveats: Owing to a small donor count, the genetic and exposure-history diversity represented was limited. Collection of samples was limited to blood; tissue repertoires likely differ. A reduction in generation probabilities was seen for non-shared clonotypes relative to those shared by all four donors.

Researchers ran the assay at a deep level. Libraries were prepared by immunoSEQ multiplex PCR; TCRdb keeps only in-frame clonotypes and omits some of them. The data show about 1.5 million clones, about 98% seen once. Sequencing was performed on naive CD4+ T cells sorted from blood. The subset denotes: CD45RA+ positively selected. The chain uses TRBV5-1 and TRBJ2-1, with TRBD1 identical over 9 bases. This clonotype was obtained from a man aged 25-40 years in good health. CDR3 amino acids: CASMSGTGYNEQFF. As DNA, the CDR3 is TGCGCCAGCATGTCGGGGACAGGGTACAATGAGCAGTTCTTC.